What follows are 10 T cell receptor beta chains derived from one specimen sequenced in a study of shared clonotypes between healthy human individuals. TCRdb's table, derived via immunoSEQ multiplex PCR, lists solely in-frame clones and lacks some. The sample lists roughly 700,000 clones, around 91% occurring once. Sequencing used memory CD8+ T cells from PBMCs. The sample's subset: CD45RO+ cells pooled with CCR7-negative TemRA cells. All receptors derive from a young man in good health. Some clones in this sample may be carry-over from other donors' samples.

J is TRBJ2-3 and V is TRBV19, with D possibly called TRBD1 or TRBD2 (6 bases each). This CDR3 region has 14 residues. Germline V lookup: CDR1 LNHDA, CDR2 SQIVND (reference sequence). Trimming stripped 4 bases from V and 2 bases from J, with 10 bases between. The CDR3 region has the DNA TGTGCCAGTAGTAAGGAGGGGGACACAGATACGCAGTATTTT. It is translated as CASSKEGDTDTQYF.

The V call is TRBV29-1, the J call TRBJ2-5; 8 positions match TRBD2. The CDR3 has 14 residues. CDR1 is SQVTM and CDR2 is ANQGSEA in the germline V gene. The ends lost 7 bases at V and 5 bases at J; junction bases unmatched: 12. CDR3 loop: CSAVGGGFRETQYF. The DNA of the CDR3 is TGCAGCGCCGTCGGGGGGGGCTTTCGGGAGACCCAGTACTTC.

This CDR3 reads CAWSVLVREQFF. In nucleotides, the CDR3 is TGTGCCTGGAGTGTACTAGTACGTGAGCAGTTCTTC. The genes are TRBV30 and TRBJ2-1; D perhaps matches TRBD2 (5 bases). The CDR3 has 12 residues. Per germline, CDR1 GTSNPN and CDR2 SVGIG (reference sequence). V lost 0 bases and J lost 9, with 9 bases in between.

V gene TRBV4-2 combines with J gene TRBJ1-6; tentative D call: TRBD1 (5 bases). With 3 bases removed from V and 7 bases from J, the gap between germline ends came to 10 bases. Germline values: CDR1 LGHNA, CDR2 YNFKEQ. The CDR3 loop spans 14 amino acids. The CDR3 bases are TGTGCCAGCAGCCATCGGGAGGGGAATTCACCCCTCCACTTT. It yields the protein CASSHREGNSPLHF.

For this clone: Within the sample, other DNA sequences also encode this same CDR3. The rearrangement links TRBV7-6 to TRBJ2-1; 10 bases match TRBD1. The CDR3 totals 15 residues. The J segment lost 4 bases and the V segment lost 5 bases, leaving 5 bases of the junction unmatched. Germline V gives CDR1 SGHVS, CDR2 FNYEAQ. The CDR3 here is CASSPRTGGYNEQFF. As DNA, the CDR3 is TGTGCCAGCAGCCCCCGGACAGGGGGATACAATGAGCAGTTCTTC.

The J gene is TRBJ2-7, the V gene TRBV27, with TRBD1 matching 11 bases. Looked up from germline, CDR1 is MNHEY and CDR2 is SMNVEV (reference sequence). V shed 5 bases and J 5 bases; nucleotides not matched to a gene: 11. CDR3 length equals 16 residues. For the CDR3, the DNA is TGTGCCAGCAGTCCCGGCCCGGGACAGGGGGACGACGAGCAGTACTTC. Amino acid sequence: CASSPGPGQGDDEQYF.

The chain employs TRBV29-1 and TRBJ2-7; TRBD1 or TRBD2 may be the D gene (5 bases each). Germline CDR1 and CDR2: SQVTM and ANQGSEA. V was pared by 5 bases and J by 0 bases, with 17 bases between. The CDR3 is 15 amino acids. This chain's CDR3 is CSVRGTEVSSYEQYF. CDR3 nucleotide sequence: TGCAGCGTTAGAGGGACGGAAGTCAGCTCCTACGAGCAGTACTTC.

V is TRBV5-8 and J is TRBJ1-3; D possibly corresponds to TRBD1 (5 bases). V gave up 4 bases and J gave up 0 bases, with 8 bases separating them. CDR1 and CDR2 from the germline V gene are SGHTS and YDEGEE. There are 14 residues in the CDR3. The CDR3 sequence: CASSAGYSGNTIYF. The CDR3 region has the DNA TGTGCCAGCAGCGCAGGGTACTCTGGAAACACCATATATTTT.

The chain links TRBV27 to TRBJ2-7; unclear D gene. Germline V lookup: CDR1 MNHEY, CDR2 SMNVEV (reference sequence). V lost 4 bases and J lost 2, with 6 bases in between. This CDR3 region has 12 residues. CDR3 loop: CASSSPPYEQYF. The DNA of the CDR3 is TGTGCCAGCAGTTCACCTCCCTACGAGCAGTACTTC.

The chain has TRBV7-9 and TRBJ2-5; 8 bases line up with TRBD1. The CDR3 consists of 14 residues. The germline gives CDR1 SEHNR, CDR2 FQNEAQ (reference sequence). The J segment lost 5 bases and the V segment lost 9 bases, leaving 11 bases of the junction unmatched. This chain's CDR3 is CASRPQGAWETQYF. The CDR3 DNA reads as TGTGCCAGTAGACCTCAGGGGGCTTGGGAGACCCAGTACTTC.